Listed below are T cell receptor beta chains from one sample, sequenced in a study of cytomegalovirus exposure and HLA in healthy donors. Method: immunoSEQ multiplex PCR; TCRdb's copy keeps in-frame clones and lacks some. The sample shows about 160,000 clones, approximately 80% of them seen only once. The specimen sequenced was PBMCs. The source is a woman aged 18-29 years in good health and CMV-seronegative. CDR3s include the opening cysteine and the closing phenylalanine or tryptophan. D genes are given only for firm matches. The size of a clone is reported for some rows only, either as once, few or many, or as a class for expanded clones.

clone_size | j_call | d_call | v_call | cdr3_aa | cdr3_nt
- | TRBJ1-2 | TRBD1 | TRBV11-1 | CASSLVARTGKDYGYTF | TGTGCCAGCAGCTTAGTTGCTCGGACAGGGAAGGACTATGGCTACACCTTC
- | TRBJ2-1 | TRBD1 | TRBV19 | CASTDRLGIQRNEQFF | TGTGCCAGTACGGACAGGTTAGGGATTCAGAGGAATGAGCAGTTCTTC
- | TRBJ1-5 | - | TRBV6-6 | CASRNGQINQPQHF | TGTGCCAGCAGAAACGGACAGATCAATCAGCCCCAGCATTTT
few | TRBJ2-3 | TRBD2 | TRBV9 | CASSEPQGLAVTDTQYF | TGTGCCAGCAGCGAGCCCCAAGGACTAGCTGTCACAGATACGCAGTATTTT
few | TRBJ2-7 | - | TRBV18 | CASSQTGRSYEQYF | TGTGCCAGCTCACAAACCGGGAGATCCTACGAGCAGTACTTC
- | TRBJ1-4 | - | TRBV5-1 | CASSSGGTSNEKLFF | TGCGCCAGCAGCTCTGGCGGGACGTCTAATGAAAAACTGTTTTTT
- | TRBJ2-7 | - | TRBV27 | CASSPFVQGSRYEQYF | TGTGCCAGCAGTCCCTTTGTGCAGGGGTCAAGATACGAGCAGTACTTC
- | TRBJ2-5 | TRBD2 | TRBV6-5 | CASSQGGSGTQYF | TGTGCCAGCAGCCAAGGTGGCAGCGGGACCCAATACTTC
- | TRBJ2-1 | TRBD2 | TRBV4-2 | CASSQTRDYYEQFF | TGTGCCAGCAGCCAAACCAGGGACTACTATGAGCAGTTCTTC
- | TRBJ2-5 | TRBD1 | TRBV18 | CASSPGIQGAGETQYF | TGTGCCAGCTCACCCGGAATACAGGGGGCCGGGGAGACCCAGTACTTC
- | TRBJ2-7 | TRBD2 | TRBV5-8 | CASSLGPGGFYEQYF | TGTGCCAGCAGCTTGGGACCGGGAGGATTCTACGAGCAGTACTTC
- | TRBJ2-7 | TRBD1 | TRBV5-1 | CASSPRPGQGSYEQYF | TGCGCCAGCAGTCCGCGTCCGGGACAGGGGTCCTACGAGCAGTACTTC
- | TRBJ1-1 | TRBD1 | TRBV9 | CASSAKDRGNTEAFF | TGTGCCAGCAGCGCTAAGGACAGGGGGAACACTGAAGCTTTCTTT
- | TRBJ1-2 | - | TRBV11-2 | CASSSSSLGPIGYGYTF | TGTGCCAGCAGCTCCTCCTCTCTGGGGCCGATAGGGTATGGCTACACCTTC
- | TRBJ2-1 | - | TRBV5-1 | CASSLEGYEQFF | TGCGCCAGCAGCTTGGAGGGGTATGAGCAGTTCTTC
few | TRBJ1-1 | - | TRBV10-3 | CAISLEEGEAFF | TGTGCCATCAGTTTGGAGGAGGGGGAAGCTTTCTTT
once | TRBJ2-1 | TRBD2 | TRBV19 | CASSIDGLAGAINEQFF | TGTGCCAGTAGTATAGATGGACTAGCGGGCGCTATCAATGAGCAGTTCTTC
few | TRBJ1-5 | TRBD1 | TRBV5-8 | CASSWTGPNQPQHF | TGTGCCAGCAGCTGGACAGGCCCCAATCAGCCCCAGCATTTT
- | TRBJ1-4 | TRBD1 | TRBV9 | CASSGGVRDSDEKLFF | TGTGCCAGCAGCGGCGGCGTACGGGACAGTGATGAAAAACTGTTTTTT
- | TRBJ2-1 | - | TRBV7-6 | CASSLGTLHNEQFF | TGTGCCAGCAGCCTCGGGACTTTACACAATGAGCAGTTCTTC
- | TRBJ2-6 | TRBD1 | TRBV5-1 | CASSPPGQGGGANVLTF | TGCGCCAGCAGTCCACCGGGACAGGGTGGTGGGGCCAACGTCCTGACTTTC
- | TRBJ2-3 | - | TRBV15 | CATSREPSRGIGADTQYF | TGTGCCACCAGCAGAGAACCGTCTCGGGGGATCGGGGCAGATACGCAGTATTTT
- | TRBJ2-7 | - | TRBV10-3 | CAISESEGGRVEQYF | TGTGCCATCAGTGAGTCGGAAGGGGGAAGGGTCGAGCAGTACTTC
- | TRBJ2-7 | TRBD1 | TRBV5-4 | CASRNGTGPYEQYF | TGTGCCAGCAGAAACGGGACAGGCCCCTACGAGCAGTACTTC
- | TRBJ1-6 | - | TRBV9 | CASSPNRADSPLHF | TGTGCCAGCAGCCCCAACAGGGCTGATTCACCCCTCCACTTT
- | TRBJ2-2 | TRBD1 | TRBV9 | CASSVGGQGFGELFF | TGTGCCAGCAGCGTAGGCGGACAGGGATTCGGGGAGCTGTTTTTT
- | TRBJ1-6 | TRBD1 | TRBV25-1 | CASSVTGTAEVHF | TGTGCCAGCAGTGTCACCGGGACAGCCGAGGTCCACTTT
- | TRBJ2-7 | - | TRBV6-5 | CASSYSRGREQYF | TGTGCCAGCAGTTACTCTAGGGGGAGAGAGCAGTACTTC
- | TRBJ2-3 | TRBD1 | TRBV11-2 | CASSLAGQGNTQYF | TGTGCCAGCAGCTTAGCGGGACAGGGGAATACGCAGTATTTT
- | TRBJ2-1 | TRBD2 | TRBV5-6 | CASSLGAAGGIEQFF | TGTGCCAGCAGCTTGGGGGCGGCGGGAGGGATTGAGCAGTTCTTC
- | TRBJ1-1 | - | TRBV2 | CASSEMFGTEAFF | TGTGCCAGCAGTGAAATGTTCGGCACTGAAGCTTTCTTT
- | TRBJ2-6 | TRBD2 | TRBV11-3 | CASSPRTSSLSGANVLTF | TGTGCCAGCAGCCCCAGGACTAGCTCGCTCTCTGGGGCCAACGTCCTGACTTTC
- | TRBJ1-1 | - | TRBV5-1 | CASSPGQIHTEAFF | TGCGCCAGCAGTCCAGGACAGATCCACACTGAAGCTTTCTTT
- | TRBJ1-5 | - | TRBV6-4 | CASSDWAGNQPQHF | TGTGCCAGCAGTGACTGGGCAGGTAATCAGCCCCAGCATTTT
- | TRBJ1-2 | TRBD1 | TRBV5-1 | CASSLDLDLDRGSDLRDGYTF | TGCGCCAGCAGCTTGGATTTAGATCTGGACAGGGGGTCAGATCTACGGGATGGCTACACCTTC
- | TRBJ2-7 | TRBD2 | TRBV4-2 | CASSTTSGTYEQYF | TGTGCCAGCAGCACGACTAGCGGGACCTACGAGCAGTACTTC
- | TRBJ2-2 | - | TRBV5-1 | CASRELGATGELFF | TGCGCCAGCAGGGAGTTGGGGGCGACGGGGGAGCTGTTTTTT
once | TRBJ2-1 | TRBD1 | TRBV7-3 | CASSQPLRDSRYNEQFF | TGTGCCAGCAGCCAGCCACTCCGGGACAGCCGATACAATGAGCAGTTCTTC
- | TRBJ1-1 | - | TRBV2 | CASSEGAGPAFF | TGTGCCAGCAGTGAGGGGGCAGGGCCAGCTTTCTTT
- | TRBJ1-2 | TRBD1 | TRBV19 | CATAGQATNYGYTF | TGTGCCACCGCGGGACAGGCAACTAACTATGGCTACACCTTC
- | TRBJ1-2 | TRBD1 | TRBV6-1 | CASSEGVGGGSYGYTF | TGTGCCAGCAGTGAAGGGGTAGGGGGCGGCAGCTATGGCTACACCTTC
- | TRBJ2-7 | - | TRBV28 | CASSPPEYVRSAYEQYF | TGTGCCAGCAGTCCTCCGGAGTATGTAAGGAGCGCGTACGAGCAGTACTTC
- | TRBJ1-5 | TRBD1 | TRBV19 | CASIPRGRGNQPQHF | TGTGCCAGTATCCCCAGGGGGCGCGGCAATCAGCCCCAGCATTTT
- | TRBJ2-3 | - | TRBV11-3 | CASSARRGTTDTQYF | TGTGCCAGCAGCGCCCGGCGGGGCACCACAGATACGCAGTATTTT
- | TRBJ1-2 | - | TRBV2 | CASTVLGRSGYTF | TGTGCCAGCACCGTGCTGGGCCGATCTGGCTACACCTTC
- | TRBJ2-2 | TRBD1 | TRBV7-9 | CASSLATWDRGLIAGELFF | TGTGCCAGCAGCTTAGCCACCTGGGACAGGGGGCTGATAGCCGGGGAGCTGTTTTTT
- | TRBJ2-7 | TRBD1 | TRBV6-1 | CASSEGTGYYYEQYF | TGTGCCAGCAGTGAGGGGACAGGATATTACTACGAGCAGTACTTC
- | TRBJ2-3 | TRBD2 | TRBV7-6 | CASSRGVEGVDTQYF | TGTGCCAGCAGCCGGGGGGTAGAGGGAGTGGATACGCAGTATTTT
- | TRBJ2-2 | TRBD1 | TRBV19 | CASSIDLSGTANTGELFF | TGTGCCAGTAGTATAGATCTATCTGGGACAGCGAACACCGGGGAGCTGTTTTTT
- | TRBJ2-7 | TRBD1 | TRBV2 | CASSLTGGWHEQYF | TGTGCCAGCAGTCTGACAGGGGGCTGGCACGAGCAGTACTTC
- | TRBJ1-1 | - | TRBV6-6 | CASSYFGGAGMLAFF | TGTGCCAGCAGTTACTTTGGGGGCGCTGGGATGCTGGCTTTCTTT
- | TRBJ2-1 | - | TRBV5-4 | CASSLETRTDSYNEQFF | TGTGCCAGCAGCTTGGAAACTAGGACAGACTCCTACAATGAGCAGTTCTTC
- | TRBJ2-7 | TRBD1 | TRBV5-1 | CASRTGEPYEQYF | TGCGCCAGCAGGACAGGGGAACCCTACGAGCAGTACTTC
- | TRBJ1-1 | - | TRBV18 | CASTGSGTGGTEAFF | TGTGCCAGCACCGGATCCGGGACCGGGGGGACTGAAGCTTTCTTT
- | TRBJ2-2 | TRBD1 | TRBV10-3 | CAISHGTDTGELFF | TGTGCCATCAGTCACGGGACAGACACCGGGGAGCTGTTTTTT
- | TRBJ2-1 | - | TRBV9 | CASSVADRGIYNEQFF | TGTGCCAGCAGCGTAGCCGATCGGGGGATCTACAATGAGCAGTTCTTC
- | TRBJ2-1 | - | TRBV2 | CASRYSNEQFF | TGTGCCAGCAGGTACAGCAATGAGCAGTTCTTC
- | TRBJ2-6 | - | TRBV5-6 | CASYRDGDSGANVLTF | TGTGCCAGCTATCGCGACGGGGACTCTGGGGCCAACGTCCTGACTTTC